The clone carrying this T cell receptor (beta chain) was picked up a small number of times. The antigen is undetermined. This entry is derived from a study of T cells in Graves' hyperthyroidism and ophthalmopathy. At the level of the study: Peripheral blood specimens were obtained at initial diagnosis, prior to any treatment. Overall study findings and caveats: Appearing also in blood were most of the thyroid clonotypes expanded above 0.001.

Patients aged 18 to 65 had newly diagnosed hyperthyroidism that had lasted under 2 months. Each 10 ml fresh peripheral blood draw supplied the PBMCs. Trimming shortened V by 0 bases and J by 4 bases, and 9 bases separated the two germline ends. The CDR3 extends over 14 amino acids. CDR1 is SEHNR and CDR2 is FQNEAQ in the germline V gene (reference sequence). RNA transcripts served as the template for amplifying TCR beta CDR3 regions. HTBI primers were the set used in a first-round RT-PCR of the TCR CDR3. MiXCR, applied by TCRdb to the multiplex PCR reads, yields one record per CDR3 protein. The sample has 500,000 to 550,000 distinct CDR3 sequences, roughly 20% seen once.

Sequenced material: blood. This TCR was sampled from a man younger than 35 with Graves' hyperthyroidism. The rearrangement links TRBV7-9 to TRBJ1-2, with D perhaps matching TRBD1 (5 bases). The CDR3 region has the DNA TGTGCCAGCAGCTTAGCGCCCGGGACCTATGGCTACACCTTC. It yields the protein CASSLAPGTYGYTF.